The T cell receptor beta chain described here comes from a study of T cells after yellow fever vaccination. Across the study: SMART-Seq v4 Ultra Low Input prepared libraries from low-cell fractions. General study points: Clonotype sharing between CD4 and CD8 compartments was small. The study found a weaker secondary response that peaked faster, day 5 versus 15. At around 95% for CD4 and approximately 88% for CD8, most primary-vaccination clones showed up again after the booster.

TCRdb processed the 5' RACE reads anew with MiXCR; each CDR3 protein has one entry. The sample records some 560,000 distinct CDR3 sequences, less than 20% being singletons. In its sample, this clonotype was seen a few times. Its antigen is unidentified. Germline V gene sequence: CDR1 SGDLS, CDR2 YYNGEE. The CDR3 runs 13 residues. V lost 0 bases to trimming and J lost 7 bases, with 7 bases between them. V and J are TRBV9 and TRBJ2-2; D remains ambiguous. This clonotype was sampled from a man in his thirties or forties who received the YFV17D yellow fever vaccine. This specimen was PBMCs, taken 15 days after the yellow fever booster vaccination. CDR3 protein: CASSVEGFGELFF. The CDR3 coding sequence is TGTGCCAGCAGCGTAGAGGGCTTCGGGGAGCTGTTTTTT. Together with reference TRBV9 and TRBJ2-2, the CDR3 gives the full variable domain: DSGVTQTPKHLITATGQRVTLRCSPRSGDLSVYWYQQSLDQGLQFLIQYYNGEERAKGNILERFSAQQFPDLHSELNLSSLELGDSALYFCASSVEGFGELFFGEGSRLTVL.